This passage covers 18 T cell receptor beta chains from one sample sequenced in a study of PD-L1 blockade in urothelial cancer. Stated time point: pretreatment peripheral blood. Clones were read by immunoSEQ multiplex PCR, and TCRdb kept only the in-frame ones, dropping some. The data show about 87,000 clones, roughly 84% seen once. The sequenced sample was PBMCs, obtained around atezolizumab (anti-PD-L1) treatment. These receptors all come from a man in his fifties or sixties with urothelial cancer.

This clone has only a few counts. The J gene is TRBJ2-7, the V gene TRBV5-5; tentative D call: TRBD1 (6 bases). V was cut by 5 bases and J by 0 bases, with 12 bases left in between. This CDR3 spans 14 amino acids. Germline V CDR1 and CDR2: SGHKS, YYEKEE (reference sequence). This CDR3 reads CASSRQASSYEQYF. CDR3 sequence (DNA): TGTGCCAGCAGTAGACAGGCGAGCTCCTACGAGCAGTACTTC.

The chain joins TRBV7-2 to TRBJ2-1; the match to TRBD1 covers 7 bases. Per germline, CDR1 SGHTA and CDR2 FQGNSA. CDR3 length: 15 amino acids. Trimming took 1 base from V and 4 from J; bases not matched to a gene: 4. CDR3 sequence reads: CASSLVGQPYNEQFF. DNA for the CDR3: TGTGCCAGCAGCTTAGTGGGACAGCCTTACAATGAGCAGTTCTTC.

The chain employs TRBV7-2 and TRBJ1-1, with D perhaps TRBD1 (5 bases). Germline V lookup: CDR1 SGHTA, CDR2 FQGNSA. V lost 1 base and J 3 bases, leaving 9 bases between the germline ends. The CDR3 has 14 amino acids. Written as DNA, the CDR3 is TGTGCCAGCAGCTTAGTCAGGGCCCACACTGAAGCTTTCTTT. It codes for CASSLVRAHTEAFF.

This sequence joins TRBV2 and TRBJ2-5; 12 nucleotides agree with TRBD2. The CDR3 totals 16 residues. Germline CDR1 and CDR2: SNHLY and FYNNEI. V gave up 2 bases and J gave up 2 bases; unmatched junction bases: 3. Here the CDR3 reads CASSERTSGDQETQYF. The CDR3 DNA sequence: TGTGCCAGCAGTGAAAGGACTAGCGGGGATCAAGAGACCCAGTACTTC.

The rearrangement joins TRBV6-5 to TRBJ1-2; D not certain. Between the trimmed V and J ends, which lost 9 bases and 8 bases, there was a span of 16 bases. The CDR3 runs to 12 residues. From germline, CDR1 is MNHEY and CDR2 SVGAGI. DNA for the CDR3: TGTGCCAGTTGTACGGCGGGGAACGGCTACACCTTC. Its protein product is CASCTAGNGYTF.

The chain recombines TRBV15 with TRBJ2-3; D perhaps matches TRBD2 (6 bases). Germline-derived CDR1 and CDR2 are LNHNV and YYDKDF (reference sequence). V gave up 0 bases and J gave up 5 bases, with 12 bases separating them. This CDR3 has 15 residues. The CDR3 DNA follows: TGTGCCACCAGCAGAGAGGGAATGGGAGGAGATACGCAGTATTTT. It yields the protein CATSREGMGGDTQYF.

This chain connects TRBV25-1 to TRBJ1-1; possible D gene TRBD1, 6 bases. This CDR3 is built from 14 residues. V was shortened by 5 bases and J by 4 bases, with 14 bases between the two germline ends. CDR1 is MGHDK and CDR2 is SYGVNS in the germline V gene. CDR3 in amino acids: CASSSYRVPTEAFF. CDR3 nucleotides: TGTGCCAGCAGTTCTTACAGGGTCCCCACTGAAGCTTTCTTT.

The chain joins TRBV7-2 to TRBJ2-1, with 13 bases lining up with TRBD2. This CDR3 comprises 17 residues. Germline assignment: CDR1 SGHTA and CDR2 FQGNSA. V dropped 5 bases and J dropped 0; count of bases not matched to a gene: 4. The CDR3 loop is CASSLTSGRASYNEQFF. CDR3 bases: TGTGCCAGCAGCCTCACTAGCGGGAGGGCCTCCTACAATGAGCAGTTCTTC.

CDR3 protein: CASRDGSAGTDTQYF. CDR3 bases: TGTGCCAGCAGAGACGGGAGTGCGGGCACAGATACGCAGTATTTT. This rearrangement joins TRBV6-5 to TRBJ2-3, with a weak D call TRBD2 (6 bases). The CDR3 has 15 amino acids. Germline V gives CDR1 MNHEY, CDR2 SVGAGI. V was trimmed by 6 bases and J by 1 base, leaving 14 bases between them.

The genes are TRBV7-9 and TRBJ1-6; 7 nucleotides match TRBD1. The CDR3 is 15 amino acids. Germline CDR1 reads SEHNR; CDR2 reads FQNEAQ (reference sequence). Germline trimming cut 5 bases from V and 10 bases from J; bases unmatched to any gene: 11. In nucleotides, the CDR3 is TGTGCCAGCAGCGACGCCCCGGGACAGAGCTCACCCCTCCACTTT. Encoded protein: CASSDAPGQSSPLHF.

The chain couples TRBV10-3 to TRBJ2-1; 7 positions match TRBD2. V was pared by 8 bases and J by 4 bases, with 8 bases of the junction left unmatched. Germline loops: CDR1 ENHRY, CDR2 SYGVKD. There are 14 residues in the CDR3. As DNA, the CDR3 is TGTGCCATCTTGAGTAGCGGGCTTTACAATGAGCAGTTCTTC. It yields the protein CAILSSGLYNEQFF.

The genes are TRBV28 and TRBJ1-2; TRBD1 might be the D (5 bases). The V end lost 4 bases, the J end lost 1 base, and 10 bases lay between the germline ends. The CDR3 has 14 residues. The germline V gene has CDR1 MDHEN and CDR2 SYDVKM. In DNA, the CDR3 is TGTGCCAGCAGTTCCTCCGGGGGTAACTATGGCTACACCTTC. Translated: CASSSSGGNYGYTF.

The table lists this clone with a count of one. This chain connects TRBV7-2 to TRBJ1-5; D possibly corresponds to TRBD1 (5 bases). V was clipped by 5 bases and J by 0 bases, with 11 bases between them. The germline V gene encodes CDR1 SGHTA and CDR2 FQGNSA. The CDR3 totals 15 residues. The CDR3 DNA is TGTGCCAGCAGCCTGGGGGGGGTTAGCAATCAGCCCCAGCATTTT. The encoded protein is CASSLGGVSNQPQHF.

CDR3 protein: CASSVSSGSGYEQYF. The CDR3 DNA follows: TGTGCCAGCAGCGTCAGTAGCGGGAGTGGCTACGAGCAGTACTTC. J is TRBJ2-7 and V is TRBV9; TRBD2 agrees at 9 bases. The CDR3 is made up of 15 amino acids. Germline loops: CDR1 SGDLS, CDR2 YYNGEE. The J segment lost 3 bases and the V segment lost 2 bases, leaving 6 bases of the junction unmatched.

J is TRBJ2-5 and V is TRBV7-2, with 7 bases lining up with TRBD1. Trimming took 2 bases from V and 3 from J; bases not matched to a gene: 0. CDR1 SGHTA and CDR2 FQGNSA come from the germline V gene. The CDR3 length is 13 residues. The CDR3 nucleotides read TGTGCCAGCAGCTTACAGGGGGAAGAGACCCAGTACTTC. This translates into CASSLQGEETQYF. Supplemented by reference TRBV7-2 and TRBJ2-5, the full variable domain reads GAGVSQSPSNKVTEKGKDVELRCDPISGHTALYWYRQSLGQGLEFLIYFQGNSAPDKSGLPSDRFSAERTGGSVSTLTIQRTQQEDSAVYLCASSLQGEETQYFGPGTRLLVL.

The V and J genes are TRBV19 and TRBJ1-6; no definite D call. The CDR3 is made up of 14 amino acids. Germline assignment: CDR1 LNHDA and CDR2 SQIVND (reference sequence). Between the trimmed V and J ends, which lost 2 bases and 5 bases, there was a span of 7 bases. The CDR3 nucleotides are TGTGCCAGTAGTATACGGGGAGATAATTCACCCCTCCACTTT. Residues: CASSIRGDNSPLHF.

This rearrangement joins TRBV7-9 to TRBJ2-1, with D unclear. Deletions cut 1 base from V and 0 bases from J, with 13 bases between. There are 17 residues in the CDR3. Germline-derived CDR1 and CDR2 are SEHNR and FQNEAQ (reference sequence). CDR3 loop: CASSLVPGRSSYNEQFF. CDR3 DNA: TGTGCCAGCAGCTTAGTACCCGGCCGGAGCTCCTACAATGAGCAGTTCTTC. Using reference TRBV7-9 and TRBJ2-1 for the parts outside the CDR3, the full variable domain is DTGVSQNPRHKITKRGQNVTFRCDPISEHNRLYWYRQTLGQGPEFLTYFQNEAQLEKSRLLSDRFSAERPKGSFSTLEIQRTEQGDSAMYLCASSLVPGRSSYNEQFFGPGTRLTVL.

This chain connects TRBV5-1 to TRBJ2-1; a weak D match, TRBD2 (5 bases). Germline CDR1 reads SGHRS; CDR2 reads YFSETQ. Trimming stripped 0 bases from V and 2 bases from J, with 9 bases between. The CDR3 covers 15 residues. Here the CDR3 DNA reads TGCGCCAGCAGCTTGGACACCGGGACCTACAATGAGCAGTTCTTC. This codes for CASSLDTGTYNEQFF.